Below are 11 T cell receptor beta chains sequenced from a single sample in a study of technical replicates of blood from several donors. TCRdb's table, derived via immunoSEQ multiplex PCR, lists solely in-frame clones and lacks some. The table lists around 78,000 clones, 85% to 95% of them singletons, with under 0.3% in the top ten. Sequenced sample: T cells isolated from PBMCs. The receptors derive from a human donor in good health.

This clone has only one observation. The chain combines TRBV13 with TRBJ2-2, with TRBD1 matching 8 bases. Trimming cost V 8 bases and J 2 bases; bases outside gene matches: 4. The length of the CDR3 is 14 residues. The germline V gene has CDR1 PRHDT and CDR2 FYEKMQ (reference sequence). The CDR3: CASEDRVNTGELFF. The CDR3 DNA follows: TGTGCCAGCGAGGACAGGGTTAACACCGGGGAGCTGTTTTTT.

V gene TRBV2 combines with J gene TRBJ1-4; D is possibly TRBD1 (6 bases). V lost 3 bases, J lost 7 bases, and 15 bases lay in between. The CDR3 runs to 15 residues. CDR1 and CDR2 (germline): SNHLY, FYNNEI. The DNA for the CDR3 is TGTGCCAGCAGTGACGAGGCAGGGGAGGGTGAAAAACTGTTTTTT. It codes for CASSDEAGEGEKLFF.

The V call is TRBV19, the J call TRBJ1-5; TRBD1 matches at 12 bases. CDR1 and CDR2 (germline): LNHDA, SQIVND (reference sequence). V trimming: 3 bases; J trimming: 2 bases; junction bases outside the gene matches: 8. The CDR3 spans 18 residues. The chain's CDR3 is CASSMGDRGRLGNQPQHF. In nucleotides, the CDR3 is TGTGCCAGTAGTATGGGGGACAGGGGGCGTTTAGGCAATCAGCCCCAGCATTTT.

The chain couples TRBV19 to TRBJ1-1, with TRBD1 identical over 8 bases. Germline trimming cut 7 bases from V and 1 base from J; bases unmatched to any gene: 17. This CDR3 region has 18 residues. Looked up from germline, CDR1 is LNHDA and CDR2 is SQIVND (reference sequence). CDR3 protein: CASTGPRAGGAWNTEAFF. CDR3 in DNA: TGTGCCAGTACAGGACCCCGGGCAGGGGGCGCATGGAACACTGAAGCTTTCTTT.

This clone was seen only once. The chain joins TRBV4-1 to TRBJ1-2, with 8 nucleotides matching TRBD1. The CDR3 runs 15 residues. Losses at the gene ends were 3 bases for V and 7 bases for J; bases not matched to a gene: 10. Germline-derived CDR1 and CDR2 are MGHRA and YSYEKL. CDR3 region: CASSQGQGAISGYTF. The DNA for the CDR3 is TGCGCCAGCAGCCAGGGCCAGGGGGCGATCTCTGGCTACACCTTC.

The chain has TRBV20-1 and TRBJ2-5, with a weak D call TRBD2 (5 bases). Trimming stripped 0 bases from V and 10 bases from J, with 6 bases between. Germline loops: CDR1 DFQATT, CDR2 SNEGSKA (reference sequence). This CDR3 contains 10 residues. The DNA of the CDR3 is TGCAGTGCTAGAGAGGAGGACCAGTACTTC. Protein product: CSAREEDQYF.

The rearrangement uses TRBV5-1 and TRBJ2-5; 9 bases map to TRBD1. The CDR3 has 17 residues. CDR1 and CDR2 from the germline V gene are SGHRS and YFSETQ. The ends lost 5 bases at V and 5 bases at J; junction bases unmatched: 16. CDR3 coding DNA: TGCGCCAGCAGTGAACTACAGGGGGCGCGCGGGTCGGAGACCCAGTACTTC. Its protein product is CASSELQGARGSETQYF.

CDR3 sequence: CASSVGGDQETQYF. For the CDR3, the DNA is TGTGCCAGCAGCGTAGGCGGCGACCAAGAGACCCAGTACTTC. The chain is built from TRBV9 and TRBJ2-5; D is unclear. In germline, CDR1 is SGDLS, CDR2 YYNGEE. V gave up 0 bases and J gave up 0 bases, with 6 bases separating them. The CDR3 runs to 14 residues. The entire variable domain, with the rest obtained from reference TRBV9 and TRBJ2-5, is as follows: DSGVTQTPKHLITATGQRVTLRCSPRSGDLSVYWYQQSLDQGLQFLIQYYNGEERAKGNILERFSAQQFPDLHSELNLSSLELGDSALYFCASSVGGDQETQYFGPGTRLLVL.

V and J are TRBV19 and TRBJ1-5; a possible D gene is TRBD1 (6 bases). The CDR3 spans 14 residues. CDR1 is LNHDA and CDR2 is SQIVND in the germline V gene (reference sequence). Trimming pared 8 bases from V and 7 bases from J, leaving 18 bases between. In DNA form, the CDR3 reads TGTGCCAGTGGAAGCCTCGGGACAAGGCAGCCCCAGCATTTT. It translates to CASGSLGTRQPQHF. Combining the CDR3 with reference TRBV19 and TRBJ1-5 gives the whole variable domain DGGITQSPKYLFRKEGQNVTLSCEQNLNHDAMYWYRQDPGQGLRLIYYSQIVNDFQKGDIAEGYSVSREKKESFPLTVTSAQKNPTAFYLCASGSLGTRQPQHFGDGTRLSIL.

The rearrangement links TRBV19 to TRBJ1-4; no reliable D call. The V end lost 8 bases, the J end lost 8 bases, and 18 bases lay between the germline ends. The CDR3 extends over 14 amino acids. Germline V gene lookup returns CDR1 LNHDA and CDR2 SQIVND (reference sequence). CDR3 sequence (DNA): TGTGCCAGTGCCGTCGGAGCTGAGGGCGAAAAACTGTTTTTT. This encodes CASAVGAEGEKLFF.

The chain combines TRBV10-3 with TRBJ2-5, with TRBD1 identical over 10 bases. The V and J ends lost 10 bases and 2 bases, in that order; junction bases with no gene match: 13. CDR3 size: 16 residues. Germline CDR1 and CDR2: ENHRY and SYGVKD. The CDR3 bases are TGTGCCAGCGGGACGAGCCGGGACAGGGGACAAGAGACCCAGTACTTC. Translated, it gives CASGTSRDRGQETQYF.